This passage covers 30 T cell receptor beta chains from one sample sequenced in a study of blood T cell repertoires in COVID-19. The repertoire was sequenced with immunoSEQ multiplex PCR; TCRdb's copy has only in-frame clones and lacks some. The sample has 250,000 to 300,000 clones; 70% to 90% are singletons. Sequenced: peripheral blood. The receptor source for this set is a woman between 45 and 60 years old with COVID-19, enrolled during active disease.

The chain couples TRBV21-1 to TRBJ1-2; TRBD1 is the table's D call and was not checked against the DNA. TRBV21-1 is a pseudogene locus. This CDR3 comprises 22 residues. The CDR3: CASSKEPTWAGSVTKMLHGYTF. The CDR3 DNA reads as TGTGCCAGCAGCAAAGAACCAACTTGGGCAGGGTCAGTAACGAAGATGCTCCATGGCTACACCTTC.

The V and J genes are TRBV11-2 and TRBJ1-2; a possible D gene is TRBD1 (5 bases). The CDR3 contains 15 residues. The germline V gene has CDR1 SGHAT and CDR2 FQNNGV. The V end lost 5 bases, the J end lost 4 bases, and 17 bases lay between the germline ends. The CDR3 region has the DNA TGTGCCAGCAGCCATAGCTCCCAGGGTTCCTATGGCTACACCTTC. Residues: CASSHSSQGSYGYTF.

The V call is TRBV30, the J call TRBJ1-1; D gene uncertain. The CDR3 spans 16 residues. The V and J ends lost 0 bases and 1 base respectively, with 15 bases between them. CDR1 and CDR2 (germline): GTSNPN, SVGIG (reference sequence). The CDR3 coding sequence is TGTGCCTGGAGTGTACTTCCGGGGAGAGGGAACACTGAAGCTTTCTTT. Translation: CAWSVLPGRGNTEAFF.

This chain links TRBV12-3 or TRBV12-4 with TRBJ2-3; the D gene is possibly TRBD2 (5 bases). V lost 8 bases, J lost 0 bases, and 9 bases lay in between. This CDR3 has 13 amino acids. In DNA, the CDR3 is TGTGCCAGCGCGGGTTCTAGCACAGATACGCAGTATTTT. Its protein product is CASAGSSTDTQYF.

The rearrangement links TRBV7-8 to TRBJ1-1; D is unresolved. The CDR3 runs to 14 residues. Germline values: CDR1 SGHVS, CDR2 FQNEAQ. Trimming left V 5 bases short and J 0 bases short, with 10 bases between. CDR3 loop: CASSGWQLNTEAFF. The CDR3 bases are TGTGCCAGCAGCGGTTGGCAGTTGAACACTGAAGCTTTCTTT.

The rearrangement uses TRBV5-5 and TRBJ2-5; 7 nucleotides align to TRBD2. The CDR3 totals 14 residues. Germline V gene sequence: CDR1 SGHKS, CDR2 YYEKEE (reference sequence). The trim removed 0 bases at V and 2 bases at J, leaving 1 base unmatched. The CDR3 DNA is TGTGCCAGCAGCTTGGCGCGGGGGCAAGAGACCCAGTACTTC. Translated, it gives CASSLARGQETQYF.

The genes are TRBV6-5 and TRBJ1-5; D is undetermined. The CDR3 is 15 residues long. V was shortened by 2 bases and J by 1 base, with 9 bases between the two germline ends. The germline V gene encodes CDR1 MNHEY and CDR2 SVGAGI. Here the CDR3 reads CASSYAGSSNQPQHF. The CDR3 bases are TGTGCCAGCAGTTACGCGGGGTCGAGCAATCAGCCCCAGCATTTT.

V and J are TRBV2 and TRBJ2-1; the match to TRBD2 covers 7 bases. The CDR3 extends over 13 amino acids. Trimming took 6 bases from V and 6 from J; bases not matched to a gene: 5. CDR1 is SNHLY and CDR2 is FYNNEI in the germline V gene. This CDR3 reads CASRTGTTNEQFF. The DNA of the CDR3 is TGTGCCAGCAGAACCGGGACTACCAATGAGCAGTTCTTC.

V is TRBV5-8 and J is TRBJ2-7, with TRBD2 identical over 9 bases. The CDR3 is made up of 13 amino acids. J gave up 0 bases and V 8 bases, and 3 bases lay outside the gene matches. CDR1 is SGHTS, CDR2 YDEGEE, per germline. The CDR3 sequence is CARGGRASYEQYF. DNA for the CDR3: TGTGCCAGGGGCGGGAGGGCCTCCTACGAGCAGTACTTC.

The gene calls are TRBV3-1 (or the pseudogene TRBV3-2) and TRBJ2-3, with unresolved D. The CDR3 is made up of 11 amino acids. V lost 4 bases, J lost 9 bases, and 8 bases lay in between. CDR1 is LGHDT, CDR2 YNNKEL, per germline (reference sequence). CDR3 sequence reads: CASSPVRTQYF. The CDR3 nucleotides read TGTGCCAGCAGCCCGGTGAGAACGCAGTATTTT.

This chain joins TRBV7-9 and TRBJ1-2, with D uncertain. Germline V lookup: CDR1 SEHNR, CDR2 FQNEAQ (reference sequence). This CDR3 is built from 15 residues. The ends were cut back, 1 base at V and 3 bases at J, with 12 bases in the middle. The CDR3 DNA reads as TGTGCCAGCAGCTTAGATGGAGAGCTACACTATGGCTACACCTTC. Translated, it gives CASSLDGELHYGYTF.

The chain recombines TRBV2 with TRBJ1-1, with 10 positions matching TRBD1. This CDR3 contains 15 residues. The V gene end was trimmed by 8 bases and the J gene end by 3 bases; junction bases not matched to a gene: 9. Germline CDR1 and CDR2: SNHLY and FYNNEI. The CDR3 DNA reads TGTGCCAGCGGGGGGACAGGGGTAAGGGACACTGAAGCTTTCTTT. The encoded protein is CASGGTGVRDTEAFF.

V is TRBV19 and J is TRBJ1-1; D is possibly TRBD1 (6 bases). Germline CDR1 LNHDA, CDR2 SQIVND (reference sequence). The CDR3 covers 12 residues. V dropped 11 bases and J dropped 4 bases, with 14 bases sitting between them. CDR3 DNA: TGTGCCTCCGGGGGGGCCAGCACTGAAGCTTTCTTT. Amino acids: CASGGASTEAFF.

The rearrangement uses TRBV5-4 and TRBJ2-3, with a weak D call TRBD2 (6 bases). CDR3 length equals 16 residues. The germline V and J ends were trimmed by 3 bases and 2 bases, with 16 bases remaining between them. Germline CDR1 SGHNT, CDR2 YYREEE (reference sequence). The CDR3: CASSSSLARNTDTQYF. CDR3 coding DNA: TGTGCCAGCAGCTCCTCCCTAGCGCGCAACACAGATACGCAGTATTTT.

The chain uses TRBV3-1 (or the pseudogene TRBV3-2) and TRBJ1-1, with D possibly matching TRBD1 (5 bases). Germline values: CDR1 LGHDT, CDR2 YNNKEL (reference sequence). V dropped 1 base and J dropped 0 bases, with 12 bases sitting between them. This CDR3 has 16 residues. The CDR3 loop reads CASSQGGGTVNTEAFF. The CDR3 region has the DNA TGTGCCAGCAGCCAAGGGGGAGGGACGGTGAACACTGAAGCTTTCTTT.

This chain joins TRBV15 and TRBJ1-1, with TRBD1 matching over 8 bases. The CDR3 has 18 residues. With V trimmed by 3 bases and J by 1 base, 13 bases remained unmatched. The germline CDR1 and CDR2 sequences are LNHNV and YYDKDF (reference sequence). CDR3: CATSSLIFGGTGNTEAFF. CDR3 coding DNA: TGTGCCACCAGCAGTCTTATTTTTGGTGGGACAGGGAACACTGAAGCTTTCTTT.

The V and J genes are TRBV5-1 and TRBJ2-5; 9 bases line up with TRBD1. V trimming: 4 bases; J trimming: 5 bases; junction bases outside the gene matches: 6. CDR3 length: 14 amino acids. CDR1 is SGHRS, CDR2 YFSETQ, per germline. The CDR3 DNA sequence: TGCGCCAGCAGCGATACAGGGGGCGCGGAGACCCAGTACTTC. It translates to CASSDTGGAETQYF.

V is TRBV3-1 (or the pseudogene TRBV3-2) and J is TRBJ2-7, with D possibly matching TRBD2 (5 bases). The germline CDR1 and CDR2 sequences are LGHDT and YNNKEL (reference sequence). V lost 2 bases, J lost 2 bases, and 7 bases lay in between. The CDR3 length is 13 residues. The CDR3 loop reads CASSQSGPYEQYF. Written as DNA, the CDR3 is TGTGCCAGCAGCCAAAGCGGACCCTACGAGCAGTACTTC.

The chain recombines TRBV4-1 with TRBJ1-2; TRBD1 is a possible D gene (6 bases). V was trimmed by 2 bases and J by 3 bases, leaving 13 bases between them. The length of the CDR3 is 15 residues. Germline V gives CDR1 MGHRA, CDR2 YSYEKL. The CDR3 is CASSQTTGFDYGYTF. CDR3 coding DNA: TGCGCCAGCAGCCAAACAACAGGGTTCGACTATGGCTACACCTTC.

The sample holds many counts of this clone. This chain uses TRBV3-1 (or the pseudogene TRBV3-2) with TRBJ2-2, with unresolved D. Germline assignment: CDR1 LGHDT and CDR2 YNNKEL (reference sequence). The CDR3 runs to 14 residues. Trimming took off 0 bases at V and 3 bases at J, with 5 bases between the two ends. CDR3 nucleotides: TGTGCCAGCAGCCAAGATGCGGACACCGGGGAGCTGTTTTTT. Its translation is CASSQDADTGELFF.

The chain recombines TRBV19 with TRBJ1-2, with no clear D. From germline, CDR1 is LNHDA and CDR2 SQIVND (reference sequence). The CDR3 extends over 13 amino acids. Trimming cost V 0 bases and J 4 bases, with 6 bases left between them. CDR3 nucleotides: TGTGCCAGTAGTATAGATCGCAGCTATGGCTACACCTTC. This translates into CASSIDRSYGYTF.

V usage is TRBV5-1 and J usage is TRBJ2-7; 8 positions match TRBD1. Germline values: CDR1 SGHRS, CDR2 YFSETQ. The CDR3 has 15 residues. The ends lost 4 bases at V and 6 bases at J; junction bases unmatched: 12. CDR3: CASSPAGGAKVEQYF. The CDR3, as DNA: TGCGCCAGCAGCCCTGCAGGGGGCGCAAAGGTCGAGCAGTACTTC.

Only one count was recorded for this clone. The chain has TRBV15 and TRBJ1-5; D gene unclear. The CDR3 sequence is 13 residues long. Trimming cost V 0 bases and J 10 bases, with 10 bases left between them. Germline V gives CDR1 LNHNV, CDR2 YYDKDF (reference sequence). CDR3 sequence: CATSRDRSGPQHF. CDR3 DNA sequence: TGTGCCACCAGCAGAGATCGGAGCGGACCCCAGCATTTT.

The V and J genes are TRBV18 and TRBJ2-1; 13 positions agree with TRBD2. The CDR3 consists of 18 residues. CDR1 KGHSH and CDR2 LQKENI come from the germline V gene. Trimming at V came to 0 bases and at J to 4 bases, leaving 6 bases not matched to a gene. This chain's CDR3 is CASSPPSTSGRVYNEQFF. DNA of the CDR3: TGTGCCAGCTCACCACCTTCCACTAGCGGGAGGGTTTACAATGAGCAGTTCTTC.

The V gene is TRBV3-1 (or the pseudogene TRBV3-2), the J gene TRBJ1-3; D is perhaps TRBD1 (5 bases). Germline V lookup: CDR1 LGHDT, CDR2 YNNKEL (reference sequence). This CDR3 is 15 amino acids long. V lost 6 bases and J lost 0, with 12 bases in between. CDR3: CASRPGLISGNTIYF. CDR3 bases: TGTGCCAGCAGGCCGGGACTGATCTCTGGAAACACCATATATTTT.

This clone was seen just once. This chain links TRBV5-4 with TRBJ2-7; D unresolved. Germline V lookup: CDR1 SGHNT, CDR2 YYREEE (reference sequence). The CDR3 has 14 amino acids. V lost 4 bases and J 0 bases, leaving 11 bases between the germline ends. The chain's CDR3 is CASSTKTDSYEQYF. The CDR3 bases are TGTGCCAGCAGCACAAAAACAGACTCCTACGAGCAGTACTTC.

This chain uses TRBV5-1 with TRBJ2-1; 7 nucleotides match TRBD1. The V segment lost 4 bases and the J segment 4 bases; nucleotides outside the gene matches: 11. The length of the CDR3 is 16 residues. The germline gives CDR1 SGHRS, CDR2 YFSETQ. In DNA, the CDR3 is TGCGCCAGCAGCCTAACCCCGGGACAGATATACAATGAGCAGTTCTTC. As protein: CASSLTPGQIYNEQFF. The variable domain in full, completed from reference TRBV5-1 and TRBJ2-1, reads KAGVTQTPRYLIKTRGQQVTLSCSPISGHRSVSWYQQTPGQGLQFLFEYFSETQRNKGNFPGRFSGRQFSNSRSEMNVSTLELGDSALYLCASSLTPGQIYNEQFFGPGTRLTVL.

The J gene is TRBJ2-3, the V gene TRBV3-1 (or the pseudogene TRBV3-2); tentative D call: TRBD1 (6 bases). Germline V gene lookup returns CDR1 LGHDT and CDR2 YNNKEL (reference sequence). CDR3 length: 16 residues. V was shortened by 2 bases and J by 7 bases, with 19 bases between the two germline ends. CDR3 DNA sequence: TGTGCCAGCAGCCAACCCCCTCCAGGGGACAAAAATACGCAGTATTTT. Translated: CASSQPPPGDKNTQYF.

The rearrangement uses TRBV28 and TRBJ1-4; 8 nucleotides align to TRBD1. Germline V CDR1 and CDR2: MDHEN, SYDVKM. Unmatched junction bases numbered 7, after V lost 6 bases and J lost 1 base. The CDR3 is 16 amino acids. The CDR3 sequence is CASRLQGAETNEKLFF. The CDR3 coding sequence is TGTGCCAGCAGACTTCAGGGGGCGGAAACTAATGAAAAACTGTTTTTT.

The V call is TRBV19, the J call TRBJ2-5, with D tentatively TRBD2 (6 bases). Trimming shortened V by 0 bases and J by 6 bases, and 14 bases separated the two germline ends. The CDR3 consists of 15 residues. In germline, CDR1 is LNHDA, CDR2 SQIVND (reference sequence). For the CDR3, the DNA is TGTGCCAGTAGTATAGAATCCGGGGGACGTCAGACCCAGTACTTC. Its protein is CASSIESGGRQTQYF.